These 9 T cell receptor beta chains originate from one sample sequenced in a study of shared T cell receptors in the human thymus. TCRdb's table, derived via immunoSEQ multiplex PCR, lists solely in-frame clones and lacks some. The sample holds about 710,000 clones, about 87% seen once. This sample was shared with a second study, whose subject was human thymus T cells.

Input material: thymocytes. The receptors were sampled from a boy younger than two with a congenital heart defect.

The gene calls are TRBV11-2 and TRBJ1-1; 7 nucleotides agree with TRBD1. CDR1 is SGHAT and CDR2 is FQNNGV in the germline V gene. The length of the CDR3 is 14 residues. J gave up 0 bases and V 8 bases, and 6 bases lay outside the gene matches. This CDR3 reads CASERQGMNTEAFF. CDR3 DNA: TGTGCCAGCGAGAGACAGGGCATGAACACTGAAGCTTTCTTT.

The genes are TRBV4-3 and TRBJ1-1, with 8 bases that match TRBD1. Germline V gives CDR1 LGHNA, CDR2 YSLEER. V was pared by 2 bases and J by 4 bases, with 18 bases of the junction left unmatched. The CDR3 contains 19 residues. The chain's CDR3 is CASSQQPPNRGVESTEAFF. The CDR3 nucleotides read TGCGCCAGCAGCCAACAACCTCCCAACAGGGGGGTTGAGTCCACTGAAGCTTTCTTT.

CDR3 bases: TGTGCCAGCAGTTTGGGGAGGACAGGCGATGCTTTAAGTAAAAAAATGAACACTGAAGCTTTCTTT. It encodes CASSLGRTGDALSKKMNTEAFF. The chain employs TRBV28 and TRBJ1-1; 7 nucleotides line up with TRBD1. V shed 3 bases and J 0 bases; nucleotides not matched to a gene: 25. Germline assignment: CDR1 MDHEN and CDR2 SYDVKM. CDR3 size: 22 residues.

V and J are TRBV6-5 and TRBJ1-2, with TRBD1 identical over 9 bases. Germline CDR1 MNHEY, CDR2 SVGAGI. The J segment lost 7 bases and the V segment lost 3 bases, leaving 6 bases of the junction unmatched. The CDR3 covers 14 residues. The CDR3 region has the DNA TGTGCCAGCAGTTATTTGACAGGGGGGTTTGGCTACACCTTC. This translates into CASSYLTGGFGYTF.

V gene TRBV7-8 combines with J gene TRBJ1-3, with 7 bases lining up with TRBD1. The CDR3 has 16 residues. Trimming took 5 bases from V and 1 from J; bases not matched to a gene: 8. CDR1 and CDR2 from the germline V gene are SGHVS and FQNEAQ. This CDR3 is CASSTRQGWSGNTIYF. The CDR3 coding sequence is TGTGCCAGCAGCACGAGACAGGGTTGGTCTGGAAACACCATATATTTT.

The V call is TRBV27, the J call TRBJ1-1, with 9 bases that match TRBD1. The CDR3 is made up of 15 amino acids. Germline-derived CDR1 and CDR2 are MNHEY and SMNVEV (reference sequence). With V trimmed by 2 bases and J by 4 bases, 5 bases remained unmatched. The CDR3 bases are TGTGCCAGCAGTTTACAGGACAGGGGAATCACTGAAGCTTTCTTT. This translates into CASSLQDRGITEAFF.

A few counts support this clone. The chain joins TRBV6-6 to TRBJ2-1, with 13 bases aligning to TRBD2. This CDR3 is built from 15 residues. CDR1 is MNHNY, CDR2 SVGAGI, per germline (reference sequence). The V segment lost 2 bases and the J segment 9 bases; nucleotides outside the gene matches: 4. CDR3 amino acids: CASSYGTSGIGEQFF. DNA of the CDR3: TGTGCCAGCAGTTACGGGACTAGCGGGATTGGTGAGCAGTTCTTC.

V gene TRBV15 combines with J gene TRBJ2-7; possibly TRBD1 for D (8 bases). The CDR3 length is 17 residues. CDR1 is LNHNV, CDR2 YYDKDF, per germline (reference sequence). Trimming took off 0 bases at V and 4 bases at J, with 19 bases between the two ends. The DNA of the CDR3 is TGTGCCACCAGCAGAGATCATCACAGGGGGGGTTTGTACGAGCAGTACTTC. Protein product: CATSRDHHRGGLYEQYF.

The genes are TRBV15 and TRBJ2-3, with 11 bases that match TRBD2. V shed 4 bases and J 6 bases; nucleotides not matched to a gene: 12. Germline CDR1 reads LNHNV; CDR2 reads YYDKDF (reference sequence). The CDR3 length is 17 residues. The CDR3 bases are TGTGCCACCAGCAAAAATAGCGGGGGGGCGAAAGGGGATACGCAGTATTTT. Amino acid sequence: CATSKNSGGAKGDTQYF.